This T cell receptor beta chain originates from a study of monozygotic twins with inflammatory bowel disease. TCRalpha and TCRbeta cDNA was put through two nested PCRs of around 15 and 9 cycles. TCRdb re-called the 5' RACE reads, yielding one record per CDR3 amino acid sequence without DNA. This sample's table reports under 200,000 distinct CDR3 sequences. This CDR3 region has 16 residues. In germline, CDR1 is MNHNS, CDR2 SASEGT. This clonotype was sampled from a human donor with ulcerative colitis or Crohn's disease, or a healthy co-twin of an affected twin (not recorded which). The sequenced sample consisted of blood. The chain carries TRBV6-1 and TRBJ2-3; TCRdb proposes TRBD2, but this gene call is untestable without DNA. CDR3 residues: CASSEIERGATDTQYF.